These T cell receptor beta chains were read from a single sample in a study of cytomegalovirus exposure and HLA in healthy donors. TCRdb keeps only in-frame clones here, not all; method: immunoSEQ multiplex PCR. The table shows some 140,000 clones, with 80% occurring only once. Source material: PBMCs. The receptors originated from a man aged 25 to 40 in good health and CMV-seronegative. The CDR3 runs from the conserved cysteine through the conserved F or W. The D gene is left open where the match is weak. The size entry is marked missing in some rows and otherwise reads once, few, many or a size class.

j_gene,d_gene,v_gene,abundance,CDR3aa,CDR3nt
TRBJ1-2,-,TRBV7-6,-,CASSPDSYNYGYTF,TGTGCCAGCAGCCCTGACAGTTACAACTATGGCTACACCTTC
TRBJ1-1,-,TRBV30,-,CAWTPRGRTEAFF,TGTGCCTGGACCCCTAGGGGGAGAACTGAAGCTTTCTTT
TRBJ1-1,-,TRBV20-1,once,CSSREGAEAFF,TGCAGCTCCAGGGAGGGCGCTGAAGCTTTCTTT
TRBJ1-2,-,TRBV6-5,-,CASSRIRGAGYTF,TGTGCCAGCAGTCGAATACGCGGGGCAGGCTACACCTTC
TRBJ1-5,TRBD1,TRBV6-6,-,CASSRRDSSNQPQHF,TGTGCCAGCAGTCGCAGGGACAGCAGCAATCAGCCCCAGCATTTT
TRBJ1-4,-,TRBV28,few,CASSLPPGKLFF,TGTGCCAGCAGTTTACCCCCAGGGAAACTGTTTTTT
TRBJ2-7,TRBD1,TRBV11-2,-,CASSRLEAGGSLEQYF,TGTGCCAGCAGCCGGTTGGAGGCAGGGGGCTCGTTAGAGCAGTACTTC
TRBJ2-3,TRBD2,TRBV29-1,-,CSVDRAGRTSGNADTQYF,TGCAGCGTTGATCGCGCAGGGCGGACTAGCGGGAACGCAGATACGCAGTATTTT
TRBJ1-3,-,TRBV29-1,-,CSVEQNSGNTIYF,TGCAGCGTTGAGCAAAACAGCGGAAACACCATATATTTT
TRBJ2-7,-,TRBV4-2,-,CASSQEAESSYEQYF,TGTGCCAGCAGCCAAGAAGCGGAGAGCTCCTACGAGCAGTACTTC
TRBJ1-2,TRBD1,TRBV9,-,CASSVDIGTGDYGYTF,TGTGCCAGCAGCGTGGATATTGGGACAGGGGACTATGGCTACACCTTC
TRBJ2-3,TRBD2,TRBV30,once,CAWSAIRTSGIADTQYF,TGTGCCTGGAGCGCGATCCGGACTAGCGGGATCGCAGATACGCAGTATTTT
TRBJ2-4,-,TRBV27,-,CASSLRSPSDWVKNIQYF,TGTGCCAGCAGTTTACGTAGTCCTAGCGACTGGGTCAAAAACATTCAGTACTTC
TRBJ2-3,TRBD2,TRBV30,-,CAWSRLADSTDTQYF,TGTGCCTGGAGTCGACTAGCGGATAGCACAGATACGCAGTATTTT
TRBJ2-1,TRBD2,TRBV15,-,CATSRVGMLGTSGRSDEQFF,TGTGCCACCAGCAGAGTCGGTATGCTAGGGACTAGCGGGAGGAGCGATGAGCAGTTCTTC
TRBJ2-7,TRBD2,TRBV25-1,-,CASSEYRLAGGMDEQYF,TGTGCCAGCAGTGAATATCGCCTAGCGGGAGGGATGGACGAGCAGTACTTC
TRBJ2-7,TRBD2,TRBV29-1,-,CSVLGAGGLSEQYF,TGCAGCGTTCTTGGGGCGGGAGGCCTCTCAGAGCAGTACTTC
TRBJ2-3,-,TRBV6-5,-,CASVGVGDTQYF,TGTGCCAGCGTAGGGGTGGGAGATACGCAGTATTTT
TRBJ2-5,TRBD2,TRBV10-3,-,CAISGGGRDTETQYF,TGTGCCATCAGTGGGGGCGGGAGGGACACGGAGACCCAGTACTTC
TRBJ2-7,TRBD2,TRBV7-8,-,CASSLNGGYEQYF,TGTGCCAGCAGCTTAAACGGGGGGTACGAGCAGTACTTC
TRBJ2-7,-,TRBV20-1,-,CSARDLYEQYF,TGCAGTGCTAGAGATCTATACGAGCAGTACTTC
TRBJ2-1,-,TRBV7-7,-,CASSPGHRAGNEQFF,TGTGCCAGCAGCCCGGGCCACCGCGCGGGGAATGAGCAGTTCTTC
TRBJ1-4,-,TRBV14,-,CASSPRRGTTNEKLFF,TGTGCCAGCAGCCCGCGACGGGGAACAACTAATGAAAAACTGTTTTTT
TRBJ2-7,-,TRBV7-2,-,CASSSRRYAYEQYF,TGTGCCAGCAGCTCGAGGAGGTACGCCTACGAGCAGTACTTC
TRBJ1-1,-,TRBV29-1,-,CSVETPTEAFF,TGCAGCGTTGAAACGCCGACAGAAGCTTTCTTT
TRBJ2-1,-,TRBV7-9,-,CASSFGSGLRLGNEQFF,TGTGCCAGCAGCTTCGGAAGCGGGCTCAGGTTGGGGAATGAGCAGTTCTTC
TRBJ1-4,-,TRBV2,-,CASRERDRGGKLFF,TGTGCCAGCAGGGAGAGGGACCGAGGGGGAAAACTGTTTTTT
TRBJ1-5,-,TRBV18,-,CASSPGTLQPQHF,TGTGCCAGCTCACCGGGCACCTTGCAGCCCCAGCATTTT
TRBJ1-5,-,TRBV28,-,CASQPGGRLNQPQHF,TGTGCCAGCCAGCCGGGGGGGAGGTTGAATCAGCCCCAGCATTTT